Described below is a single T cell receptor (beta chain) sequence and its context. The V gene lost 5 bases and the J gene lost 4 bases, with 20 bases spanning the gap. Germline assignment: CDR1 SEHNR and CDR2 FQNEAQ (reference sequence). This CDR3 contains 16 residues. The record originates from a study of identical twins. A single record per CDR3 protein comes from TCRdb applying MiXCR to the 5' RACE reads. The sample carries about 690,000 distinct CDR3 sequences, roughly 6% recorded once. The sequence was obtained from a man between 18 and 35 years old in good health. The sample comprised naive T cells sorted from blood. The chain employs TRBV7-9 and TRBJ1-2, with D unresolved. Here the CDR3 reads CASSRNAGSATYGYTF. DNA of the CDR3: TGTGCCAGCAGCCGTAATGCGGGGAGCGCGACCTATGGCTACACCTTC.